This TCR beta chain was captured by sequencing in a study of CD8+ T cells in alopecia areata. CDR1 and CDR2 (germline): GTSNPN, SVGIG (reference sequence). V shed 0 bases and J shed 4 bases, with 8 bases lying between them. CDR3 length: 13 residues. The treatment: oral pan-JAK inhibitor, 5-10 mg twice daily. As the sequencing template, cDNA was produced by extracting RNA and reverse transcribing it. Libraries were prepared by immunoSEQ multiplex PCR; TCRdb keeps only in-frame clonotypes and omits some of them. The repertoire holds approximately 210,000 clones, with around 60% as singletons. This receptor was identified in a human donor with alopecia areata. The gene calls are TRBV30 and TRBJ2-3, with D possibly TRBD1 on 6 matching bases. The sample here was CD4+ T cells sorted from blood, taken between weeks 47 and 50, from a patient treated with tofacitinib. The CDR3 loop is CAWSVQGPDTQYF. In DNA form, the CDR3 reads TGTGCCTGGAGTGTACAGGGCCCAGATACGCAGTATTTT.